This T cell receptor (beta chain) originates from a study of human T cells and chemical hapten exposure. Study-wide results and caveats: Expanded TCR sets contained significantly more large CDR3 similarity clusters than controls. Given that the donors had alopecia, their immune response may differ from that seen in healthy people.

Comment on this clonotype: As yet, its antigen is unknown.

As to time point: pre-sensitization, week 0. Treatment defined: therapeutic diphenylcyclopropenone sensitization with weekly scalp DPC. TCRdb re-called the RACE reads through MiXCR, storing one row per CDR3 protein. The sample carries approximately 320,000 distinct CDR3 sequences, 4.5% to 5.5% recorded once. CDR1 and CDR2 (germline): SGHTA, FQGTGA. V was pared by 0 bases and J by 8 bases, with 13 bases between. The CDR3 runs to 14 residues. The receptor's source is a woman in her late teens or twenties with alopecia areata. Some clones in this sample may be carry-over from other donors' samples. The gene calls are TRBV7-3 and TRBJ1-2, with D maybe TRBD1 (6 bases). Specimen: whole blood, collected in connection with sensitization to the hapten diphenylcyclopropenone (DPC). This CDR3 is CASSLTGQGKGYTF. The CDR3 DNA is TGTGCCAGCAGCTTAACGGGGCAGGGGAAGGGCTACACCTTC.